This T cell receptor (beta chain) was found in a study of T cells in Graves' hyperthyroidism and ophthalmopathy. Ophthalmopathy cases scored 3 or more on the Clinical Activity Score and 4 or more on NOSPECS grade, with duration below 3 months. In the case of this clonotype: Its specificity is not known.

V was clipped by 4 bases and J by 1 base, with 10 bases between them. CDR3 size: 15 residues. Germline lookup yields CDR1 SEHNR and CDR2 FQNEAQ (reference sequence). Template material for amplifying TCR beta CDR3 regions consisted of RNA transcripts. TCR CDR3 regions were first amplified by RT-PCR with HTBI primers. MiXCR was run by TCRdb on the multiplex PCR reads, yielding one entry per CDR3 protein. The sample contains roughly 550,000 distinct CDR3 sequences, around 16% of which appear only once. General study points: The authors' 13 V-J model separated ophthalmopathy from stable hyperthyroidism.

The receptor was derived from a woman in her thirties with Graves' ophthalmopathy. Sequencing used blood. The chain couples TRBV7-9 to TRBJ2-2, with D possibly matching TRBD1 (5 bases). The DNA of the CDR3 is TGTGCCAGCAGCTCCGAGACAGAGAACACCGGGGAGCTGTTTTTT. This sequence encodes CASSSETENTGELFF.